This T cell receptor beta chain was observed in a study of cytomegalovirus exposure and HLA in healthy donors. Study-level results: HLA alleles were associated with around 17,000 TCR beta sequences in a later analysis at 0.05 false discovery rate. The authors confirmed in vitro that three CMV-associated chains were specific for CMV antigens. Reportedly, diagnosis of cytomegalovirus status by the classifier showed high specificity and sensitivity. In most subjects, TCR beta sequences reportedly gave accurate predictions of HLA-A and HLA-B alleles.

Concerning this clone: As yet, its antigen is unknown.

Germline CDR1 ENHRY, CDR2 SYGVKD. The CDR3 extends over 12 amino acids. The germline V and J ends were trimmed by 10 bases and 6 bases, with 12 bases remaining between them. Primers: 60 Vbeta forward and 13 Jbeta reverse. TCRdb keeps only in-frame clones here, not all; method: immunoSEQ multiplex PCR. The sample lists 100,000 to 150,000 clones, around 70% occurring once. The specimen sequenced was PBMCs. This chain uses TRBV10-3 with TRBJ2-2; the D gene is possibly TRBD2 (6 bases). This clonotype originated in a woman between 35 and 50 years old in good health and CMV-seronegative. CDR3 DNA: TGTGCCACCCGGGACTTCTCCGGGGAGCTGTTTTTT. This sequence encodes CATRDFSGELFF.